This TCR beta chain originates from a study of T cell responses to AZD1222 COVID-19 vaccine. Repertoires were generated with immunoSEQ multiplex PCR, while TCRdb's copy carries only in-frame clones and drops some. In the table there are approximately 110,000 clones, over 75% of which are singletons. Concerning this clone itself: No antigen is known for it.

General study findings and limits: Repertoires were collected only later (after the peak T cell response had occurred). Nearly half of unique spike-specific TCRs reportedly avoided B.1.351 and B.1.1.7 mutated regions. Spike-specific TCR repertoires showed rising breadth and depth after two AZD1222 doses.

The material sequenced was peripheral blood, taken on day 0 of AZD1222 vaccination. The TCR was taken from an adult in good health.

The CDR3 DNA follows: TGTGCCACCCCCTTTAATTTAGCAGAGCGCTCTGGCTACACCTTC. This encodes CATPFNLAERSGYTF. V usage is TRBV24-1 and J usage is TRBJ1-2; D uncertain. Trimming shortened V by 9 bases and J by 7 bases, and 23 bases separated the two germline ends. Germline V lookup: CDR1 KGHDR, CDR2 SFDVKD. The CDR3 consists of 15 residues.